This T cell receptor beta chain was obtained from a study of cytomegalovirus exposure and HLA in healthy donors. Study observations and caveats: Only CMV serostatus was available as immune exposure information.

The germline CDR1 and CDR2 sequences are LGHNA and YSLEER. The CDR3 sequence is 16 residues long. Deletions cut 0 bases from V and 0 bases from J, with 9 bases between. The study ran its PCR with 60 Vbeta and 13 Jbeta primers. The repertoire was sequenced with immunoSEQ multiplex PCR; TCRdb's copy has only in-frame clones and lacks some. The sample includes approximately 240,000 clones, about 80% of them seen just once. Nominally healthy donors were sampled, though unrecorded immune exposures were likely. Concerning this clone: Its antigen is not identified.

This TCR derives from a woman aged 40 to 50 in good health and CMV-seronegative. The V and J genes are TRBV4-3 and TRBJ1-3, with D perhaps TRBD1 (5 bases). Specimen: PBMCs. The CDR3 DNA reads as TGCGCCAGCAGCCAAGATGGGGCCGGCTCTGGAAACACCATATATTTT. It codes for CASSQDGAGSGNTIYF.